One and the same sample provided the 13 T cell receptor beta chains below, sequenced in a study of blood T cell repertoires in COVID-19. Here immunoSEQ multiplex PCR was the method, and the copy in TCRdb shows in-frame clones only, minus some. Among some 100,000 clones listed, roughly 80% were seen once. Sequenced material: peripheral blood. These receptors all stem from a man aged 50-60 years with acute or convalescent COVID-19.

The V call is TRBV15, the J call TRBJ2-3; 14 bases agree with TRBD2. The CDR3 runs 20 residues. Germline trimming cut 2 bases from V and 2 bases from J; bases unmatched to any gene: 12. Germline V gene lookup returns CDR1 LNHNV and CDR2 YYDKDF (reference sequence). CDR3 residues: CATSRTSGTSGGGTTDTQYF. In DNA form, the CDR3 reads TGTGCCACCAGCAGAACCTCCGGGACTAGCGGGGGAGGAACCACAGATACGCAGTATTTT.

J is TRBJ2-1 and V is TRBV10-3, with TRBD2 matching 8 bases. V gave up 2 bases and J gave up 1 base; unmatched junction bases: 1. The CDR3 length is 15 residues. Germline V lookup: CDR1 ENHRY, CDR2 SYGVKD. The CDR3 region is CAISETSGSYNEQFF. The CDR3 DNA reads TGTGCCATCAGTGAGACTAGCGGTTCCTACAATGAGCAGTTCTTC.

The V and J genes are TRBV28 and TRBJ2-4, with D possibly matching TRBD2 (6 bases). The CDR3 extends over 13 amino acids. Looked up from germline, CDR1 is MDHEN and CDR2 is SYDVKM. Between the trimmed V and J ends, which lost 7 bases and 11 bases, there was a span of 18 bases. The CDR3 DNA is TGTGCCAGCACTTCAGGAGGGGATCAATTTCAGTACTTC. It is translated as CASTSGGDQFQYF.

The chain recombines TRBV5-1 with TRBJ1-1, with 8 bases lining up with TRBD1. Germline V gene data show CDR1 as SGHRS and CDR2 as YFSETQ. The CDR3 sequence is 14 residues long. Trimming cost V 4 bases and J 7 bases; bases outside gene matches: 9. In DNA form, the CDR3 reads TGCGCCAGCAGCCTAACTCCTACAGGGGGTGAAGCTTTCTTT. This encodes CASSLTPTGGEAFF.

The J gene is TRBJ1-3, the V gene TRBV6-6, with D possibly matching TRBD1 (6 bases). Germline CDR1 MNHNY, CDR2 SVGAGI (reference sequence). The CDR3 is made up of 14 amino acids. Trimming removed 5 bases from V and 0 bases from J, with 8 bases in between. The CDR3 sequence: CASSRQVSGNTIYF. The CDR3 DNA reads as TGTGCCAGCAGTCGACAGGTCTCTGGAAACACCATATATTTT.

This chain links TRBV30 with TRBJ2-7, with 8 bases identical to TRBD1. V lost 3 bases, J lost 2 bases, and 6 bases stayed unmatched. The CDR3 covers 14 residues. The germline V gene has CDR1 GTSNPN and CDR2 SVGIG (reference sequence). The CDR3 region is CAWSTGTGAYEQYF. CDR3 in DNA: TGTGCCTGGAGCACCGGGACAGGCGCCTACGAGCAGTACTTC.

V and J are TRBV7-9 and TRBJ1-6; D gene ambiguous. Deletions cut 2 bases from V and 7 bases from J, with 12 bases between. This CDR3 region has 15 residues. Germline CDR1 and CDR2: SEHNR and FQNEAQ (reference sequence). The CDR3 reads CASSLLGDSNSPLHF. The CDR3 DNA reads TGTGCCAGCAGCTTACTAGGAGATTCGAATTCACCCCTCCACTTT. Filled out from reference TRBV7-9 and TRBJ1-6, the complete variable domain reads DTGVSQNPRHKITKRGQNVTFRCDPISEHNRLYWYRQTLGQGPEFLTYFQNEAQLEKSRLLSDRFSAERPKGSFSTLEIQRTEQGDSAMYLCASSLLGDSNSPLHFGNGTRLTVT.

The chain carries TRBV24-1 and TRBJ2-2, with TRBD2 matching 11 bases. Germline CDR1 is KGHDR and CDR2 is SFDVKD. The J segment lost 3 bases and the V segment lost 2 bases, leaving 1 base of the junction unmatched. The CDR3 is 16 residues long. In DNA form, the CDR3 reads TGTGCCACCAGTGATTCGACTAGCGGGGACACCGGGGAGCTGTTTTTT. As protein: CATSDSTSGDTGELFF.

This clone turned up a few times. The V and J genes are TRBV6-4 and TRBJ2-1; 10 bases agree with TRBD2. Per the germline V gene, CDR1 is MRHNA and CDR2 is SNTAGT. V lost 3 bases and J lost 8; bases outside the gene matches: 4. The CDR3 has 14 residues. The CDR3 protein is CASSEAGGQDEQFF. In nucleotides, the CDR3 is TGTGCCAGCAGTGAAGCGGGGGGGCAAGATGAGCAGTTCTTC.

V and J are TRBV7-9 and TRBJ1-2, with 11 bases aligning to TRBD1. The CDR3 covers 15 residues. Germline CDR1 is SEHNR and CDR2 is FQNEAQ (reference sequence). J gave up 3 bases and V 5 bases, and 5 bases lay outside the gene matches. For the CDR3, the DNA is TGTGCCAGCAGCCCTGGACAGGGGGCTTACTATGGCTACACCTTC. This encodes CASSPGQGAYYGYTF.

Here the CDR3 reads CASSERDTENYGYTF. Here the CDR3 DNA reads TGTGCCAGCAGTGAACGGGACACTGAAAACTATGGCTACACCTTC. The rearrangement links TRBV2 to TRBJ1-2, with D maybe TRBD1 (6 bases). Trimming removed 2 bases at V and 2 bases at J, with 12 bases between. The CDR3 totals 15 residues. In germline, CDR1 is SNHLY, CDR2 FYNNEI.

This clone was counted between two and nine times. This rearrangement joins TRBV29-1 to TRBJ2-1, with 10 bases lining up with TRBD2. V was clipped by 5 bases and J by 10 bases; unmatched bases: 5. CDR1 is SQVTM, CDR2 ANQGSEA, per germline. This CDR3 contains 12 residues. The CDR3 region has the DNA TGCAGCGTTAGCGGGGGGGCAGGGGAGCAGTTCTTC. Its protein product is CSVSGGAGEQFF.

The J gene is TRBJ2-2, the V gene TRBV5-3; no firm D call. TRBV5-3 is given ORF status, its function remaining uncertain. The CDR3 is made up of 15 amino acids. Deletions cut 0 bases from V and 1 base from J, with 7 bases between. The CDR3 DNA follows: TGTGCCAGAAGCTTGGGAGAAAGGAACACCGGGGAGCTGTTTTTT. The encoded protein is CARSLGERNTGELFF.